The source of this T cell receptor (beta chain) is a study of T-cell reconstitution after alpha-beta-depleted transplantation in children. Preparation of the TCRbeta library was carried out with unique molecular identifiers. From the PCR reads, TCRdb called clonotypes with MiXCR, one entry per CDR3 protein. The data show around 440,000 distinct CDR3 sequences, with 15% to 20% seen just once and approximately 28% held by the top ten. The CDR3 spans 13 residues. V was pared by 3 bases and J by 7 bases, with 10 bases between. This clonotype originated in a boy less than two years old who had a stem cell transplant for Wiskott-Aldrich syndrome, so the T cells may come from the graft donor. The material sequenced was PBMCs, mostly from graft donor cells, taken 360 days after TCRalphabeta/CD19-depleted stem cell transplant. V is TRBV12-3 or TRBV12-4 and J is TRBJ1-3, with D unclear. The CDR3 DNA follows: TGTGCCAGCAGTTTCAGGCCGGAGAACACCATATATTTT. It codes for CASSFRPENTIYF.